This TCR beta chain was profiled in a study of shared clonotypes between healthy human individuals. General observations from the study: The naive CD4 repertoires of a few donors were compared, and approximately 5% of clonotypes were shared.

Germline V gene sequence: CDR1 MDHEN, CDR2 SYDVKM. The CDR3 sequence is 13 residues long. V lost 8 bases to trimming and J lost 4 bases, with 14 bases between them. There were no recent acute infections or vaccinations among the donors, who were healthy HIV-negative adults. All participating donors were Caucasian adults from Nashville, Tennessee. Using immunoSEQ multiplex PCR, the repertoire was profiled, and TCRdb retains in-frame clones only, with some absent. Among 150,000 to 200,000 clones listed, 85% to 95% were seen once. Comments on this clone: Its antigen is currently unknown.

Sequencing was performed on naive CD4+ T cells sorted from blood. As to subset: CD45RA+ positively selected. The TCR sequence derives from a woman in her thirties in good health. The chain couples TRBV28 to TRBJ1-2; possible D gene TRBD1, 5 bases. This CDR3 is CASVGDAPYGYTF. The CDR3 DNA reads as TGTGCCAGCGTGGGGGACGCGCCCTATGGCTACACCTTC.